The rows below give T cell receptor beta chains drawn from one sample of a study of graft-versus-host responses after intestinal transplantation. No antigen has been identified for these receptors. Produced via immunoSEQ multiplex PCR; TCRdb's table is partial and in-frame only. The sample has around 70,000 clones, approximately 88% seen once. This specimen was unstimulated CD8+ T cells sorted from spleen or lymph node cells, taken before intestinal transplant. These receptors came from a human donor who received an intestinal transplant. Each CDR3 is given with its conserved first and last residue. The order of the fields is V gene, J gene, clone size, CDR3 length, D gene, CDR3 DNA, CDR3 protein. The D gene is left open where the match is weak. Clone sizes are given selectively: once, few, many, or a class where the clone is expanded.

>TRBV9|TRBJ1-6|NA|14|TRBD1
TGTGCCAGCAGCACTGGACAGGCCCCTGCGGACCTCCACTTT
CASSTGQAPADLHF
>TRBV28|TRBJ2-5|NA|14|TRBD2
TGTGCCAGCAGTTTGCGGGGGAATCAAGAGACCCAGTACTTC
CASSLRGNQETQYF
>TRBV6-1|TRBJ1-4|NA|17|TRBD1
TGTGCCAGCAGTGTACCCGGGACAGGGGGCGGGGATGAAAAACTGTTTTTT
CASSVPGTGGGDEKLFF
>TRBV30|TRBJ1-4|NA|14|NA
TGTGCCGGGTCCGTTTGGGACACGTATGAAAAACTGTTTTTT
CAGSVWDTYEKLFF
>TRBV18|TRBJ2-1|NA|16|TRBD2
TGTGCCAGCTCACCCCTAGCGGGGTGGGGGTACAATGAGCAGTTCTTC
CASSPLAGWGYNEQFF
>TRBV7-8|TRBJ2-7|NA|16|TRBD1
TGTGCCAGCAGCCGTCCTGGGACAGGGAGCCCCTACGAGCAGTACTTC
CASSRPGTGSPYEQYF
>TRBV5-4|TRBJ1-1|NA|20|NA
TGTGCCAGCAGCTTGGCGGCCTACAGACCACTCCTTATTCAGAACACTGAAGCTTTCTTT
CASSLAAYRPLLIQNTEAFF
>TRBV13|TRBJ2-7|NA|14|TRBD2
TGTGCCAGCAGCCAGCGGGCTAGCGGCTACGAGCAGTACTTC
CASSQRASGYEQYF
>TRBV28|TRBJ1-1|NA|21|NA
TGTGCCAGCAGTTTTGAAGTCGAAGTGGAGCCAGGGCCTGCCGCGGACACTGAAGCTTTCTTT
CASSFEVEVEPGPAADTEAFF
>TRBV4-1|TRBJ2-7|NA|15|NA
TGCGCCAGCGGCCAGGAAATACCTAGCTCCTACGAGCAGTACTTC
CASGQEIPSSYEQYF
>TRBV7-9|TRBJ2-2|NA|13|NA
TGTGCCAGCAGCCACCCAGTGACCGGGGAGCTGTTTTTT
CASSHPVTGELFF
>TRBV7-9|TRBJ1-6|NA|16|NA
TGTGCCAGCAGCTTACAGGCCAGCTCCTATAATTCACCCCTCCACTTT
CASSLQASSYNSPLHF
>TRBV4-2|TRBJ2-5|NA|15|NA
TGTGCCAGCAGCCAGTTCGGACATTTACAAGAGACCCAGTACTTC
CASSQFGHLQETQYF
>TRBV21-1|TRBJ2-5|NA|17|NA
TGTGCCAGCAGCTCGGGGACTAGCGGGGGGTCAGAAGAGACCCAGTACTTC
CASSSGTSGGSEETQYF
>TRBV9|TRBJ2-3|NA|18|TRBD2
TGTGCCAGCAGCGCTGGGACTAGCGGGGGACTACCCACAGATACGCAGTATTTT
CASSAGTSGGLPTDTQYF
>TRBV6-1|TRBJ1-1|NA|15|NA
TGTGCCAGCAGTGAGTCGGCAGGTCGGAACACTGAAGCTTTCTTT
CASSESAGRNTEAFF
>TRBV4-1|TRBJ2-5|NA|17|NA
TGCGCCAGCAGCCAAACAACAGGGAGGGTGGGCCAAGAGACCCAGTACTTC
CASSQTTGRVGQETQYF
>TRBV7-9|TRBJ2-3|NA|15|NA
TGTGCCAGCAGCCCTTCTTGGTTAGGAGTAGATACGCAGTATTTT
CASSPSWLGVDTQYF
>TRBV18|TRBJ2-3|NA|17|NA
TGTGCCAGCTCACCCCACAAGGCGGGGTCTAGCACAGATACGCAGTATTTT
CASSPHKAGSSTDTQYF
>TRBV20-1|TRBJ2-7|NA|10|NA
TGCAGTGCTAGGGCCCACGAGCAGTACTTC
CSARAHEQYF
>TRBV2|TRBJ2-7|NA|15|NA
TGTGCCAGCAGGAGTAGTTTGGTTAGCTCCTACGAGCAGTACTTC
CASRSSLVSSYEQYF
>TRBV27|TRBJ1-4|NA|15|TRBD1
TGTGCCAGCAGTTCCCACAGGGGGCGGGGGGAAAAACTGTTTTTT
CASSSHRGRGEKLFF
>TRBV6-1|TRBJ1-5|once|15|TRBD1
TGTGCCAGCAGGACTCTCGGGACAGATAATCAGCCCCAGCATTTT
CASRTLGTDNQPQHF
>TRBV6-1|TRBJ2-7|NA|15|TRBD2
TGTGCCAGCAGTGGACTAGCGGGAGAGGTCTACGAGCAGTACTTC
CASSGLAGEVYEQYF
>TRBV4-1|TRBJ1-4|few|13|NA
TGCGCCAGCAGCCACCTCGGTTGGGGAGACCTGTTTTTT
CASSHLGWGDLFF
>TRBV5-6|TRBJ2-7|NA|14|NA
TGTGCCAGCAGCTTGGGGGGGACTCCCTACGAGCAGTACTTC
CASSLGGTPYEQYF
>TRBV19|TRBJ2-7|NA|15|TRBD1
TGTGCCAGTAGTGGCGTGACAGGGAAACCTAGCGAGCAGTACTTC
CASSGVTGKPSEQYF
>TRBV28|TRBJ2-3|NA|14|TRBD1
TGTGCCAGCACACGAGGGACAGGGACAGATACGCAGTATTTT
CASTRGTGTDTQYF
>TRBV11-2|TRBJ2-1|NA|12|NA
TGTGCCAGCAGCTTAGTGGGGGCGCTGGAGTTCTTC
CASSLVGALEFF
>TRBV7-8|TRBJ2-1|NA|15|TRBD2
TGTGCCAGCAGCTTACCTAGCGGGAATCGCGATGAGCAGTTCTTC
CASSLPSGNRDEQFF
>TRBV5-1|TRBJ1-5|NA|13|NA
TGCGCCAGCAGCTTGAGGGGGAATCAGCCCCAGCATTTT
CASSLRGNQPQHF
>TRBV28|TRBJ2-6|NA|17|TRBD2
TGTGCCAGCAGGGATCTAGCGGGAGGGCTAGGGGCCAACGTCCTGACTTTC
CASRDLAGGLGANVLTF
>TRBV4-1|TRBJ1-2|NA|15|NA
TGCGCCAGCAGCCAAGAACTTTTAGGGGCTGATGGCTACACCTTC
CASSQELLGADGYTF
>TRBV2|TRBJ1-5|NA|14|TRBD1
TGTGCCAGCACCACAGGGGGAAGCAATCAGCCCCAGCATTTT
CASTTGGSNQPQHF
>TRBV27|TRBJ2-1|NA|13|TRBD2
TGTGCCAGCAGGCTAGCGGGAGGCAATGAGCAGTTCTTC
CASRLAGGNEQFF
>TRBV19|TRBJ2-7|NA|19|TRBD2
TGTGCCAGTAGTATAGATCTGGGACTAGCAGGAGGAGGCTCCTACGAGCAGTACTTC
CASSIDLGLAGGGSYEQYF
>TRBV27|TRBJ1-4|NA|14|NA
TGTGCCAGCAGTTGGGGGCTTAGGAGTGAAAAACTGTTTTTT
CASSWGLRSEKLFF
>TRBV6-4|TRBJ1-4|NA|17|NA
TGTGCCAGCAGTGCCCTAACGGGTGCCCCAACTAATGAAAAACTGTTTTTT
CASSALTGAPTNEKLFF
>TRBV28|TRBJ2-3|NA|19|TRBD2
TGTGCCAGCAGCCCCGTAAGGTTAGCGGGAGAAATTCCCACAGATACGCAGTATTTT
CASSPVRLAGEIPTDTQYF
>TRBV21-1|TRBJ2-2|NA|16|NA
TGTGCCAGCAGCAAGCAGGACAGGCCGAACACCGGGGAGCTGTTTTTT
CASSKQDRPNTGELFF
>TRBV7-9|TRBJ2-1|NA|13|NA
TGTGCCAGCAGCCGGGGATCGGACAATGAGCAGTTCTTC
CASSRGSDNEQFF
>TRBV27|TRBJ2-7|NA|15|NA
TGTGCCAGCAGTTCTACAGGGCGTCTTTCCTACGAGCAGTACTTC
CASSSTGRLSYEQYF
>TRBV7-6|TRBJ2-2|NA|14|NA
TGTGCCAGCAGCCCGGGGTCGAACACCGGGGAGCTGTTTTTT
CASSPGSNTGELFF
>TRBV27|TRBJ1-5|NA|13|NA
TGTGCCAGCAGCCCCTTAGGCAATCAGCCCCAGCATTTT
CASSPLGNQPQHF
>TRBV2|TRBJ1-2|NA|14|NA
TGTGCCAGCAGTGAACCCAGGCAAAACTATGGCTACACCTTC
CASSEPRQNYGYTF
>TRBV28|TRBJ2-7|once|15|TRBD1
TGTGCCAGCAGTCCCCGGACAGGGGAGGCTTACGAGCAGTACTTC
CASSPRTGEAYEQYF
>TRBV7-6|TRBJ2-7|NA|12|NA
TGTGCCAGCAGCTCTTCTAGGGGCGAGCAGTACTTC
CASSSSRGEQYF
>TRBV10-1|TRBJ2-1|NA|13|NA
TGCGCCAGCAGCGCAGGAGGGACGGATGAGCAGTTCTTC
CASSAGGTDEQFF
>TRBV2|TRBJ1-1|NA|15|NA
TGTGCCAGCAGTATTCACAGGGTGACGATAACTGAAGCTTTCTTT
CASSIHRVTITEAFF
>TRBV4-1|TRBJ2-3|NA|20|NA
TGCGCCAGCAGCCTCAAGTTCTTCACCACTATAGCGGAACTCACAGATACGCAGTATTTT
CASSLKFFTTIAELTDTQYF
>TRBV19|TRBJ2-1|once|12|NA
TGTGCCAGTAGTATAGGGGCCCGGGAGCAGTTCTTC
CASSIGAREQFF
>TRBV4-1|TRBJ2-3|NA|17|TRBD2
TGCGCCAGCAGCCAAGGGACTAGCGGGGGGGCAGCGGATACGCAGTATTTT
CASSQGTSGGAADTQYF
>TRBV5-6|TRBJ2-2|NA|17|TRBD2
TGTGCCAGCAGGCGAACTAGCGGGGGGTGGAATGCCGGGGAGCTGTTTTTT
CASRRTSGGWNAGELFF
>TRBV19|TRBJ1-2|NA|17|TRBD1
TGTGCCAGTAGCTCACAGGGGCCGGTTCCAGCTAACTATGGCTACACCTTC
CASSSQGPVPANYGYTF